This T cell receptor beta chain emerged from a study of T-cell reconstitution after alpha-beta-depleted transplantation in children. Unique molecular identifiers were used in preparing the TCRbeta library. Each CDR3 protein gets one entry after TCRdb re-called the PCR reads with MiXCR. The table shows almost 500,000 distinct CDR3 sequences, with approximately 10% occurring only once. There are many counts of this clonotype. The CDR3 loop spans 14 amino acids. Trimming removed 5 bases at V and 4 bases at J, with 14 bases between. In germline, CDR1 is MNHEY, CDR2 SMNVEV (reference sequence). The TCR was taken from a child aged 2-15 years with inherited bone marrow failure, due to receive a stem cell transplant. The chain uses TRBV27 and TRBJ1-1, with D maybe TRBD1 (6 bases). Sequenced here: PBMCs, sampled before TCRalphabeta/CD19-depleted stem cell transplant. The CDR3 DNA is TGTGCCAGCAGTCAATCAGGGGCGGGCACTGAAGCTTTCTTT. Translation: CASSQSGAGTEAFF.